This T cell receptor (beta chain) was sequenced during a study of Tregs in tolerant kidney transplant recipients. Study background: Sorting of CD4+CD25+CD127- cells followed approximately three-day belatacept mixed lymphocyte reactions, sometimes with roughly five-day graft donor restimulation. Overall study findings and caveats: Tregs expanded with activated donor B cells seemed most donor-specific. Few patients were studied, so findings need validation in larger groups. No direct test of biological reproducibility was done here.

This clone was seen only a few times. The antigen is unknown. CDR3 length: 16 residues. The V gene's germline CDR1 is SGHAT and CDR2 FQNNGV. V lost 4 bases to trimming and J lost 3 bases, with 17 bases between them. Sequencing was performed with immunoSEQ multiplex PCR; in TCRdb, only in-frame clones are kept and a portion is missing. Among about 20,000 clones listed, about two thirds were seen once. The chain is built from TRBV11-2 and TRBJ2-3; no definite D call. The receptor was isolated from a human donor in good health. Sequencing was carried out using Tregs from blood cultured with allogeneic cells. CDR3 sequence: CASSSLLRASTDTQYF. The DNA for the CDR3 is TGTGCCAGCAGCTCGCTGCTACGGGCGTCGACAGATACGCAGTATTTT.